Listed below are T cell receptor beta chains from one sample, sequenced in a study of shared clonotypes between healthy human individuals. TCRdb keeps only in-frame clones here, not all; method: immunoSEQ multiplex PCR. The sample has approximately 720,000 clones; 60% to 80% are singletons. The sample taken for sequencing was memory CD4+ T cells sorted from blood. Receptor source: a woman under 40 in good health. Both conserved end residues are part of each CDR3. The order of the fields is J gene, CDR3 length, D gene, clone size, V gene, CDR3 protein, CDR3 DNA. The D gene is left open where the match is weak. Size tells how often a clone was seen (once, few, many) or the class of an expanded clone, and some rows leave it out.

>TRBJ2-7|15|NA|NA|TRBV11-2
CASSLVGETPLEQYF
TGTGCCAGCAGCTTAGTAGGGGAAACTCCCCTCGAGCAGTACTTC
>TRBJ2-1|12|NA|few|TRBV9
CASSERENEQFF
TGTGCCAGCAGCGAAAGGGAGAATGAGCAGTTCTTC
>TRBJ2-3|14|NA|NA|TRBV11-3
CASSPSGPGDTQYF
TGTGCCAGCAGCCCCTCGGGACCGGGAGATACGCAGTATTTT
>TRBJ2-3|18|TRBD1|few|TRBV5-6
CASSFYGQGGLVADTQYF
TGTGCCAGCAGCTTTTATGGACAGGGAGGATTGGTAGCAGATACGCAGTATTTT
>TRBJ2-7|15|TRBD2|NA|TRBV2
CASSEARASGAGGYF
TGTGCCAGCAGTGAAGCGCGGGCTAGCGGAGCTGGGGGGTACTTC
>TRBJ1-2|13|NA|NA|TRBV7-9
CASSLRANYGYTF
TGTGCCAGCAGCTTACGGGCGAACTATGGCTACACCTTC
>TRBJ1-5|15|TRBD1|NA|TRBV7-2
CASSLGAGGGQPQHF
TGTGCCAGCAGCTTAGGGGCAGGGGGCGGACAGCCCCAGCATTTT
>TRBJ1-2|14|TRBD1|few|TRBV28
CASSLGDRGHGYTF
TGTGCCAGCAGTTTAGGGGACAGGGGACATGGCTACACCTTC
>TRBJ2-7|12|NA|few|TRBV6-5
CASSRGAYEQYF
TGTGCCAGCAGCCGCGGGGCCTACGAGCAGTACTTC
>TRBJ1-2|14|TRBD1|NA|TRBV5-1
CASSRQGQDYGYTF
TGCGCCAGCAGCCGACAGGGTCAAGACTATGGCTACACCTTC
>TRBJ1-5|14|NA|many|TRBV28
CASRPTGLSQPQHF
TGTGCCAGCAGGCCTACAGGGTTAAGTCAGCCCCAGCATTTT
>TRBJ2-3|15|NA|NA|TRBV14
CASSPQTGHTDTQYF
TGTGCCAGCAGCCCTCAGACAGGACACACAGATACGCAGTATTTT
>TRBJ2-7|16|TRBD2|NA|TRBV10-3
CAISEKGRTSGYEQYF
TGTGCCATCAGTGAGAAGGGGCGGACTAGCGGCTACGAGCAGTACTTC
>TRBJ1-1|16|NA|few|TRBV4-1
CASSQDRRPHNTEAFF
TGCGCCAGCAGCCAAGATCGGCGGCCTCATAACACTGAAGCTTTCTTT
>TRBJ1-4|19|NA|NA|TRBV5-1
CASSPKDSRGWATNEKLFF
TGCGCCAGCAGCCCTAAAGACAGCAGGGGTTGGGCAACTAATGAAAAACTGTTTTTT
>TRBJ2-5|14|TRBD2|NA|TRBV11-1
CASGASGLQETQYF
TGTGCCAGCGGGGCTAGCGGGCTACAAGAGACCCAGTACTTC
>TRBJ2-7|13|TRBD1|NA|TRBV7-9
CASSWTGVYEQYF
TGTGCCAGCAGCTGGACAGGGGTATACGAGCAGTACTTC
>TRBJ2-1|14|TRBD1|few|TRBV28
CASSLFGQGFEQFF
TGTGCCAGCAGTTTATTTGGACAGGGTTTCGAGCAGTTCTTC
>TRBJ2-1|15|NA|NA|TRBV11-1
CASSLSRSGANEQFF
TGTGCCAGCAGCTTATCAAGGTCCGGTGCCAATGAGCAGTTCTTC
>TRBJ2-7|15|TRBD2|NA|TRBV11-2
CASSTRLAGAYEQYF
TGTGCCAGCAGCACGAGACTAGCGGGAGCCTACGAGCAGTACTTC
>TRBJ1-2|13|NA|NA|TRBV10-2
CASRDIRNYGYTF
TGCGCCAGCAGGGACATCCGGAACTATGGCTACACCTTC
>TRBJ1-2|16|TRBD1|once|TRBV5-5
CASSTLSTGYSNGYTF
TGTGCCAGCAGCACACTATCGACAGGGTATTCGAATGGCTACACCTTC
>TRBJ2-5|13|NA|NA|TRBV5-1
CASSLAEYETQYF
TGCGCCAGCAGCTTGGCAGAGTACGAGACCCAGTACTTC
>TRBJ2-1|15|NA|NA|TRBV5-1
CASSLASGGYNEQFF
TGCGCCAGCAGCTTGGCCTCCGGGGGCTACAATGAGCAGTTCTTC
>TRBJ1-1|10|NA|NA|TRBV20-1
CSAPRAEAFF
TGCAGTGCTCCCCGGGCTGAAGCTTTCTTT
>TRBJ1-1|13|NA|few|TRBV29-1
CSVHSGVRTEAFF
TGCAGCGTCCACAGTGGAGTGCGCACTGAAGCTTTCTTT
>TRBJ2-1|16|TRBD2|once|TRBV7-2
CASSSRLGRGNNEQFF
TGTGCCAGCAGCTCTCGACTAGGGAGGGGTAACAATGAGCAGTTCTTC
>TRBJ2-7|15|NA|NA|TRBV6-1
CASHSLGTGNYEQYF
TGTGCCAGCCACAGTTTGGGTACAGGGAACTACGAGCAGTACTTC
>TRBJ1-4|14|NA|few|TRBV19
CASSVNGLYEKLFF
TGTGCCAGTAGCGTTAACGGTCTCTATGAAAAACTGTTTTTT
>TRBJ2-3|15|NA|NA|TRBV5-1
CASSLEGRRTDTQYF
TGCGCCAGCAGCTTGGAGGGGCGGCGCACAGATACGCAGTATTTT
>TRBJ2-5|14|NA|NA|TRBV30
CAWSVRAIQETQYF
TGTGCCTGGAGTGTTAGGGCTATCCAAGAGACCCAGTACTTC
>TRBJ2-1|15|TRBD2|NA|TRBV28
CASSSPGRGLNEQFF
TGTGCCAGCAGTTCCCCCGGGAGGGGACTGAATGAGCAGTTCTTC
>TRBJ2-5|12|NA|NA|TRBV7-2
CASSPYQETQYF
TGTGCCAGCAGCCCGTACCAAGAGACCCAGTACTTC
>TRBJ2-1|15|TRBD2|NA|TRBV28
CASEPTSAPYNEQFF
TGTGCCAGCGAACCGACTAGCGCTCCCTACAATGAGCAGTTCTTC
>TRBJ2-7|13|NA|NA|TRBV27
CASSLIREDEQYF
TGTGCCAGCAGTTTGATCCGGGAAGACGAGCAGTACTTC
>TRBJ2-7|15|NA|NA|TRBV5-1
CASSFSGSSPYEQYF
TGCGCCAGCAGCTTTAGCGGATCAAGCCCCTACGAGCAGTACTTC
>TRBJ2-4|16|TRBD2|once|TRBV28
CASTPGLAGGGNIQYF
TGTGCCAGCACCCCGGGACTAGCGGGAGGGGGAAACATTCAGTACTTC
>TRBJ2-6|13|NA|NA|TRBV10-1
CASQQAGANVLTF
TGCGCCAGCCAACAGGCTGGGGCCAACGTCCTGACTTTC